A selection of T cell receptor beta chains follows, all from one sample in a study of cytomegalovirus exposure and HLA in healthy donors. Repertoires were generated with immunoSEQ multiplex PCR, while TCRdb's copy carries only in-frame clones and drops some. The sample has about 110,000 clones, around 81% seen once; the top ten hold about 2%. Source material: PBMCs. The source of these receptors is a woman aged 30 to 39 in good health and CMV-seronegative. Both conserved end residues are part of each CDR3. D genes are given only for firm matches. Clone size is shown for a subset of rows, as once, few, many or a class of expanded clone.

TRBJ1-1,.,TRBV29-1,.,TGCAGCGGGGGGGGGCTTGAAGCTTTCTTT,CSGGGLEAFF
TRBJ1-6,once,TRBV6-6,TRBD1,TGTGCCAGCAGCGGGACAGCTTTCGGTAATTCACCCCTCCACTTT,CASSGTAFGNSPLHF
TRBJ1-5,.,TRBV19,TRBD1,TGTGCCAGTAGTGAGGGGGCTCAACAGCCCCAGCATTTT,CASSEGAQQPQHF
TRBJ2-1,.,TRBV4-1,.,TGCGCCAGCAGCCAAGAGGCTAGCCAAGGGCTCTATGAGCAGTTCTTC,CASSQEASQGLYEQFF
TRBJ1-2,.,TRBV29-1,.,TGCAGCGTGTCCTGGCTTCGTGGCTACACCTTC,CSVSWLRGYTF
TRBJ2-7,.,TRBV11-2,.,TGTGCCAGCAGCTCCTTACGCGGGTCCCCCTACGAGCAGTACTTC,CASSSLRGSPYEQYF
TRBJ1-2,.,TRBV5-1,.,TGCGCCAGCAGTTACCGGGATCTAACTGGCTACACCTTC,CASSYRDLTGYTF
TRBJ1-4,.,TRBV4-3,TRBD1,TGCGCCAGCAGCCCGTCCGGGACAGGGGATGGAAAACTGTTTTTT,CASSPSGTGDGKLFF
TRBJ2-7,few,TRBV6-5,.,TGTGCCAGCAGTTACCCAACTAGATTTCGCGAGCAGTACTTC,CASSYPTRFREQYF
TRBJ2-3,.,TRBV9,TRBD2,TGTGCCAGCAGGAAAAGCGCGGGAGCGGTGACAGATACGCAGTATTTT,CASRKSAGAVTDTQYF
TRBJ2-1,.,TRBV11-3,.,TGTGCCAGCAGCCCCCTGCGGGGCAATGAGCAGTTCTTC,CASSPLRGNEQFF
TRBJ2-3,.,TRBV5-4,TRBD2,TGTGCCAGCAGTCAGCCCCGTCCGGGAGGGTCTAGCACAGATACGCAGTATTTT,CASSQPRPGGSSTDTQYF
TRBJ1-1,once,TRBV27,TRBD1,TGTGCCAGCTCCCAGGGGACAGGGGACATGAACATTGAAGCTTTCTTT,CASSQGTGDMNIEAFF
TRBJ1-1,.,TRBV18,.,TGTGCCAGCTCACCCGGGGGAAACACTGAAGCTTTCTTT,CASSPGGNTEAFF
TRBJ1-4,few,TRBV14,TRBD1,TGTGCCAGCAGCCAAGAAGCACAGGGGGGCTTTTCTCGTGAAAAACTGTTTTTT,CASSQEAQGGFSREKLFF
TRBJ1-4,.,TRBV6-1,TRBD1,TGTGCCAGCAGTGCCTTACAGGGGGCGCCCGAAAAACTGTTTTTT,CASSALQGAPEKLFF